These T cell receptor beta chains were read from a single sample in a study of CD8+ T cells in alopecia areata. The data were produced by immunoSEQ multiplex PCR, yet TCRdb's version contains in-frame clones alone and is incomplete. The table lists 110,000 to 150,000 clones, around half of them singletons. The starting material was CD8+ T cells sorted from blood, obtained at week 4, from a patient treated with tofacitinib. These receptors came from a human donor with alopecia areata. CDR3s include the opening cysteine and the closing phenylalanine or tryptophan. D genes are given only for firm matches. Clone size is not always given. Where it is, it says once, few, many or a class for expanded clones.

cdr3_aa cdr3_nt j_call clone_size v_call d_call
CASTDSNQPQHF TGTGCCAGCACCGATAGCAATCAGCCCCAGCATTTT TRBJ1-5 - TRBV6-6 -
CASSVGGQGYEQYF TGTGCCAGCAGCGTAGGAGGACAGGGCTACGAGCAGTACTTC TRBJ2-7 few TRBV9 TRBD1
CASSLWGEGNQPQHF TGTGCCAGCAGCTTGTGGGGGGAGGGCAATCAGCCCCAGCATTTT TRBJ1-5 many TRBV5-5 -
CASSLARGGNTDTQYF TGTGCCAGCAGCTTAGCCCGGGGGGGTAACACAGATACGCAGTATTTT TRBJ2-3 few TRBV7-8 TRBD2
CASSGRRSSYEQYF TGTGCCAGTAGTGGTCGGCGGTCCTCCTACGAGCAGTACTTC TRBJ2-7 once TRBV19 -
CASSQDGVREGLYGYTF TGCGCCAGCAGCCAAGATGGCGTCCGGGAGGGTCTCTATGGCTACACCTTC TRBJ1-2 - TRBV4-3 -
CASSYVLGDHTEAFF TGTGCCAGCAGTTACGTGTTGGGGGACCACACTGAAGCTTTCTTT TRBJ1-1 few TRBV6-5 -
CASSFVETEAFF TGTGCCAGCAGCTTCGTGGAAACTGAAGCTTTCTTT TRBJ1-1 few TRBV7-9 -
CASSQGGTAAEPQHF TGTGCCAGCAGCCAAGGAGGGACAGCCGCTGAGCCCCAGCATTTT TRBJ1-5 few TRBV14 TRBD1
CSVVSGELFF TGCAGCGTTGTTTCCGGGGAGCTGTTTTTT TRBJ2-2 few TRBV29-1 -
CASRPGLGGLAQETQYF TGTGCCAGCAGACCTGGGTTGGGAGGTCTGGCCCAAGAGACCCAGTACTTC TRBJ2-5 - TRBV7-9 -
CASSLAGEGYNEQFF TGTGCCAGCAGTCTAGCGGGGGAAGGTTACAATGAGCAGTTCTTC TRBJ2-1 - TRBV6-5 TRBD2
CASKPGPMNTEAFF TGTGCCAGCAAACCGGGACCCATGAACACTGAAGCTTTCTTT TRBJ1-1 - TRBV2 -
CASSDEQGDMNTEAFF TGTGCCAGCAGTGATGAACAGGGGGACATGAACACTGAAGCTTTCTTT TRBJ1-1 - TRBV2 TRBD1
CAGRLNTGELFF TGTGCCGGCCGACTTAACACCGGGGAGCTGTTTTTT TRBJ2-2 - TRBV7-9 -
CASSLEGTGSYEQYF TGTGCCAGCAGCTTAGAAGGGACAGGCTCCTACGAGCAGTACTTC TRBJ2-7 - TRBV13 TRBD1
CAWSPPRTGSEKLFF TGTGCCTGGAGCCCACCGCGGACAGGGAGTGAAAAACTGTTTTTT TRBJ1-4 few TRBV30 TRBD1
CASSPGRYPNEKLFF TGTGCCAGCAGTCCGGGCCGGTACCCTAATGAAAAACTGTTTTTT TRBJ1-4 - TRBV6-5 -
CASSGQGSEKLFF TGTGCCAGCAGTGGACAGGGTTCTGAAAAACTGTTTTTT TRBJ1-4 - TRBV6-5 TRBD1
CASSTGLAGGPYQETQYF TGTGCCAGCAGCACCGGACTAGCGGGGGGCCCTTACCAAGAGACCCAGTACTTC TRBJ2-5 few TRBV7-9 TRBD2
CASNLQISYGYTF TGTGCCAGCAATCTACAGATCAGCTATGGCTACACCTTC TRBJ1-2 - TRBV6-6 -
CASSHTGLGGTDTQYF TGCGCCAGCAGCCACACCGGACTAGGCGGCACAGATACGCAGTATTTT TRBJ2-3 - TRBV4-1 TRBD2